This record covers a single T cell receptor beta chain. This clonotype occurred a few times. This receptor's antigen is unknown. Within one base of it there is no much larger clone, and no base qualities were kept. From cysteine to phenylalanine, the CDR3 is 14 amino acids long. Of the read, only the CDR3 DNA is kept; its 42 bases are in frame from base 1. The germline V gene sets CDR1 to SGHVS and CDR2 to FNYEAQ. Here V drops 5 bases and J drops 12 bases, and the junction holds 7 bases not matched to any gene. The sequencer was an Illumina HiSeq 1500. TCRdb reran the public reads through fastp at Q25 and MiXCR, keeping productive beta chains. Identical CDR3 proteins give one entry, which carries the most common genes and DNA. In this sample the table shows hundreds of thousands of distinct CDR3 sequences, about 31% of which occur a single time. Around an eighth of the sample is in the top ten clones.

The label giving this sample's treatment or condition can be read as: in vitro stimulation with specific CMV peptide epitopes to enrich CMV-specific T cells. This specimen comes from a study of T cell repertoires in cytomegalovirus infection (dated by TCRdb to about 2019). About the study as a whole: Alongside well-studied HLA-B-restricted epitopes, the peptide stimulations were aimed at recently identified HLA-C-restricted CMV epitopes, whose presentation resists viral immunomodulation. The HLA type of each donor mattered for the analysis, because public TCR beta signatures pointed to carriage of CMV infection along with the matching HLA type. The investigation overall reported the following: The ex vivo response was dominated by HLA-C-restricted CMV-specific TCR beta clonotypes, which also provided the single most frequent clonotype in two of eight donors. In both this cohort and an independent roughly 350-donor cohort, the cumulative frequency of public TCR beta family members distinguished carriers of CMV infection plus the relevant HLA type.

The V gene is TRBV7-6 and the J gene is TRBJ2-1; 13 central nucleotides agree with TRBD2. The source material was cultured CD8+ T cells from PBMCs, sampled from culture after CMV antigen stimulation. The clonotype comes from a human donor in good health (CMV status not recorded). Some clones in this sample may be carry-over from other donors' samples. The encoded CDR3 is CASSHGLAGDSQFF. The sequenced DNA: TGTGCCAGCAGCCACGGACTAGCGGGGGATTCGCAGTTCTTC.